This TCR beta chain was sequenced for a study of cytomegalovirus exposure and HLA in healthy donors. Study details: Roughly 80 million unique TCRs from HLA-typed donors made up an early data release. Notes on the study in general: Within an earlier analysis, most TCR beta V segments proved productive either about 90% or about 30% of the time. Presence/absence analyses assumed roughly uniform sequencing depth across donors. Many donors shared some public TCRs, even though most TCR sequences were rare.

This CDR3 is 13 amino acids long. Germline values: CDR1 LGHNA, CDR2 YNFKEQ. Unmatched junction bases numbered 6, after V lost 4 bases and J lost 8 bases. Turning to this clone: The antigen remains undetermined.

Researchers ran the PCR with 60 Vbeta and 13 Jbeta primers. Assay: immunoSEQ multiplex PCR; the TCRdb copy retains only in-frame clones and omits some. The sample carries 60,000 to 100,000 clones, around 79% recorded once. The specimen sequenced was PBMCs. J is TRBJ1-1 and V is TRBV4-2, with TRBD1 matching 8 bases. The TCR comes from a male donor in good health and CMV-seropositive. CDR3 sequence reads: CASSPLGDREAFF. The CDR3 DNA reads TGTGCCAGCAGCCCCCTGGGGGACAGGGAAGCTTTCTTT.